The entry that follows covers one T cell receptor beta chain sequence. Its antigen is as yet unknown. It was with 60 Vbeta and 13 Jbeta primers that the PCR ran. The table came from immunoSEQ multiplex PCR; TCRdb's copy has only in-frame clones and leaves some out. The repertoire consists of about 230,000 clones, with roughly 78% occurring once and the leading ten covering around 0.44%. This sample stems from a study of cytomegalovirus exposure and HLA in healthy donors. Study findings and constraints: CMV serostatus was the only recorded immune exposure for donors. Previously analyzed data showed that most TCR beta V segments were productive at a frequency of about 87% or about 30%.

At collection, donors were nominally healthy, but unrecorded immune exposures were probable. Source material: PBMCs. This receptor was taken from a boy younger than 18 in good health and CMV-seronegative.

Written as DNA, the CDR3 is TGTGCCAGCAGTCCCGAACAGGGGAGCAATCAGCCCCAGCATTTT. This translates into CASSPEQGSNQPQHF. The chain is built from TRBV6-4 and TRBJ1-5, with TRBD1 matching 7 bases. The CDR3 has 15 amino acids. Trimming cost V 5 bases and J 1 base; bases outside gene matches: 5. Per the germline V gene, CDR1 is MRHNA and CDR2 is SNTAGT.